The next 17 T cell receptor beta chains were all read from a single sample in a study of control samples from healthy donors and cancer patients. Libraries were prepared by immunoSEQ multiplex PCR; TCRdb keeps only in-frame clonotypes and omits some of them. The sample carries 100,000 to 150,000 clones, 87% recorded once. Sequences were obtained from blood. These receptors came from a man younger than 35 in good health.

For the CDR3, the DNA is TGTGCCAGCAGGTCCCAGGGGGGTCGGCCCCAGCATTTT. It encodes CASRSQGGRPQHF. The chain has TRBV27 and TRBJ1-5, with 7 bases fitting TRBD1. The CDR3 loop spans 13 amino acids. Germline V gene lookup returns CDR1 MNHEY and CDR2 SMNVEV (reference sequence). Germline trimming cut 6 bases from V and 9 bases from J; bases unmatched to any gene: 8.

This sequence joins TRBV18 and TRBJ1-2; D gene unclear. Germline CDR1 KGHSH, CDR2 LQKENI. The germline V and J ends were trimmed by 5 bases and 2 bases, with 15 bases remaining between them. CDR3 length: 15 residues. The CDR3, as DNA: TGTGCCAGCTCAGCCCTAGACGAACCCAACTATGGCTACACCTTC. This translates into CASSALDEPNYGYTF.

This clone was detected only once. The rearrangement joins TRBV3-1 (or the pseudogene TRBV3-2) to TRBJ2-1; D is unclear. Germline V gene lookup returns CDR1 LGHDT and CDR2 YNNKEL (reference sequence). Trimming left V 7 bases short and J 7 bases short, with 20 bases between. This CDR3 contains 15 residues. As DNA, the CDR3 is TGTGCCAGCACCCAGAAGGTTAGTCCCTTGAATGAGCAGTTCTTC. This sequence encodes CASTQKVSPLNEQFF.

This clone came up once. V gene TRBV6-1 combines with J gene TRBJ2-1; perhaps TRBD2 as D (5 bases). The CDR3 totals 15 residues. Deletions cut 2 bases from V and 0 bases from J, with 8 bases between. Per the germline V gene, CDR1 is MNHNS and CDR2 is SASEGT. The CDR3 region has the DNA TGTGCCAGCAGTGAAATGGGGAGCTCCTACAATGAGCAGTTCTTC. Protein: CASSEMGSSYNEQFF.

The chain links TRBV9 to TRBJ1-1; 8 nucleotides agree with TRBD1. The CDR3 length is 14 residues. Germline-derived CDR1 and CDR2 are SGDLS and YYNGEE. V shed 0 bases and J 10 bases; nucleotides not matched to a gene: 8. CDR3 coding DNA: TGTGCCAGCAGCGTAGCTGGACAGGGAAGGGCAGCTTTCTTT. Protein: CASSVAGQGRAAFF.

This clone was detected only once. The CDR3 reads CASSPRVSGANVLTF. The CDR3 DNA sequence: TGTGCCAGCAGCCCCAGGGTCTCTGGGGCCAACGTCCTGACTTTC. This chain connects TRBV9 to TRBJ2-6, with D perhaps matching TRBD1 (5 bases). V gave up 4 bases and J gave up 0 bases, with 8 bases separating them. The CDR3 is 15 amino acids. The germline gives CDR1 SGDLS, CDR2 YYNGEE. The variable domain in full, completed from reference TRBV9 and TRBJ2-6, reads DSGVTQTPKHLITATGQRVTLRCSPRSGDLSVYWYQQSLDQGLQFLIQYYNGEERAKGNILERFSAQQFPDLHSELNLSSLELGDSALYFCASSPRVSGANVLTFGAGSRLTVL.

The CDR3 coding sequence is TGCGCCAGCAGCTTGCAGGGTCCCAATGAGCAGTTCTTC. Encoded protein: CASSLQGPNEQFF. This chain uses TRBV5-1 with TRBJ2-1; possible D gene TRBD1, 5 bases. This CDR3 is 13 amino acids long. The ends were cut back, 1 base at V and 6 bases at J, with 8 bases in the middle. Per germline, CDR1 SGHRS and CDR2 YFSETQ.

In this sample, this clone turned up once. The rearrangement links TRBV9 to TRBJ2-1; weak D call: TRBD1 (6 bases). This CDR3 has 12 residues. Trimming stripped 3 bases from V and 7 bases from J, with 8 bases between. CDR1 is SGDLS and CDR2 is YYNGEE in the germline V gene. CDR3 DNA: TGTGCCAGCAGCGGACAGGTTAATGAGCAGTTCTTC. Translating it yields CASSGQVNEQFF. The full variable domain, its missing parts supplied by reference TRBV9 and TRBJ2-1, is DSGVTQTPKHLITATGQRVTLRCSPRSGDLSVYWYQQSLDQGLQFLIQYYNGEERAKGNILERFSAQQFPDLHSELNLSSLELGDSALYFCASSGQVNEQFFGPGTRLTVL.

V is TRBV19 and J is TRBJ2-7; the match to TRBD2 covers 7 bases. With V trimmed by 5 bases and J by 4 bases, 8 bases remained unmatched. Germline V lookup: CDR1 LNHDA, CDR2 SQIVND (reference sequence). This CDR3 has 14 amino acids. Here the CDR3 DNA reads TGTGCCAGTAGTGCCGGAGCGGGGCGGTACGAGCAGTACTTC. This gives the protein CASSAGAGRYEQYF.

The V gene is TRBV5-4, the J gene TRBJ1-1, with D tentatively TRBD1 (6 bases). Per germline, CDR1 SGHNT and CDR2 YYREEE (reference sequence). This CDR3 has 15 amino acids. Deletions cut 0 bases from V and 4 bases from J, with 13 bases between. The CDR3 sequence is CASSLVGGASTEAFF. DNA of the CDR3: TGTGCCAGCAGCTTGGTTGGGGGCGCAAGCACTGAAGCTTTCTTT.

The genes are TRBV29-1 and TRBJ2-1; D gene unclear. The ends were cut back, 1 base at V and 6 bases at J, with 13 bases in the middle. Per the germline V gene, CDR1 is SQVTM and CDR2 is ANQGSEA. The CDR3 contains 14 residues. CDR3 sequence (DNA): TGCAGCGTTGAAGCTTTGCCTCATATCAATGAGCAGTTCTTC. It translates to CSVEALPHINEQFF.

The chain has TRBV5-1 and TRBJ1-1, with a weak D call TRBD1 (6 bases). The CDR3 length is 14 residues. V dropped 2 bases and J dropped 1 base, with 9 bases sitting between them. The germline V gene encodes CDR1 SGHRS and CDR2 YFSETQ. Written as DNA, the CDR3 is TGCGCCAGCAGCTTACAGGGACCGAACACTGAAGCTTTCTTT. This translates into CASSLQGPNTEAFF.

The chain links TRBV15 to TRBJ2-7, with D maybe TRBD2 (5 bases). The CDR3 is 14 amino acids. V lost 1 base and J 4 bases, leaving 11 bases between the germline ends. Germline lookup yields CDR1 LNHNV and CDR2 YYDKDF (reference sequence). This CDR3 reads CATSRVGGEYEQYF. DNA of the CDR3: TGTGCCACCAGCAGAGTGGGTGGGGAGTACGAGCAGTACTTC.

The chain links TRBV19 to TRBJ2-7; 9 positions agree with TRBD1. Per the germline V gene, CDR1 is LNHDA and CDR2 is SQIVND (reference sequence). Trimming removed 6 bases from V and 2 bases from J; junction bases left unmatched: 5. The CDR3 contains 14 residues. CDR3 sequence: CASRPGQGPYEQYF. CDR3 sequence (DNA): TGTGCCAGTAGACCGGGACAGGGACCCTACGAGCAGTACTTC.

This sequence joins TRBV18 and TRBJ2-5; 8 positions agree with TRBD1. Germline lookup yields CDR1 KGHSH and CDR2 LQKENI. The CDR3 contains 14 residues. V shed 5 bases, J shed 7 bases, and the junction held 9 bases outside the gene matches. CDR3 coding DNA: TGTGCCAGCTCATCGACAGGGGAGAAAGGGACCCAGTACTTC. It is translated as CASSSTGEKGTQYF.

V and J are TRBV18 and TRBJ2-5; TRBD1 matches at 7 bases. Germline CDR1 is KGHSH and CDR2 is LQKENI. The CDR3 loop spans 15 amino acids. With 3 bases clipped from V and 5 bases from J, the junction kept 9 bases outside the gene matches. CDR3 in DNA: TGTGCCAGCTCACCGGACAGGTCCGTTGGGGAGACCCAGTACTTC. This translates into CASSPDRSVGETQYF.

The table lists this clone with a few counts. The rearrangement joins TRBV11-2 to TRBJ2-7, with unresolved D. Germline V lookup: CDR1 SGHAT, CDR2 FQNNGV. CDR3 length: 14 residues. Trimming cost V 5 bases and J 0 bases, with 11 bases left between them. The CDR3 reads CASSAVRSSYEQYF. The CDR3 region has the DNA TGTGCCAGCAGCGCCGTAAGGAGCTCCTACGAGCAGTACTTC.